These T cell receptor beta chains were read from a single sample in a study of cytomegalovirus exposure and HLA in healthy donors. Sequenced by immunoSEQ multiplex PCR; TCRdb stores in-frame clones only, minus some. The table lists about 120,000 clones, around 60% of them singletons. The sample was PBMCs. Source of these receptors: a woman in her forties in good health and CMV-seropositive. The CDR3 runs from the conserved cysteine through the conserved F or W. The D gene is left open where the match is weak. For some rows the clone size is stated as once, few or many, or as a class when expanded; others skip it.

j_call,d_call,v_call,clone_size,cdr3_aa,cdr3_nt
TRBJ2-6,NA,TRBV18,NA,CASSPRRPPGGANVLTF,TGTGCCAGCTCACCGCGTCGACCTCCAGGTGGGGCCAACGTCCTGACTTTC
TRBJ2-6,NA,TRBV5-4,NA,CASSLAGTGANVLTF,TGTGCCAGCAGCTTAGCAGGGACTGGGGCCAACGTCCTGACTTTC
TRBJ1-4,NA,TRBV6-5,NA,CASSYSTGVNEKLFF,TGTGCCAGCAGTTATTCGACGGGGGTTAATGAAAAACTGTTTTTT
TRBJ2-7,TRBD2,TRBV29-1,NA,CSVSGSIWYEQYF,TGCAGCGTTAGCGGGAGTATTTGGTACGAGCAGTACTTC
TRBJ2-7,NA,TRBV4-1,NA,CASSQAHPGYYEQYF,TGCGCCAGCAGCCAAGCCCACCCAGGGTACTACGAGCAGTACTTC
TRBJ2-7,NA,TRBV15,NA,CATSRGGFRGLTFSYEQYF,TGTGCCACCAGCAGAGGTGGATTCCGAGGTCTCACCTTCTCATACGAGCAGTACTTC
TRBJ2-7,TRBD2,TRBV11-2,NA,CASSLVPSGITYEQYF,TGTGCCAGCAGCTTAGTGCCTAGCGGGATTACCTACGAGCAGTACTTC
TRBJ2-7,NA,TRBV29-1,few,CSVRGGTTYEQYF,TGCAGCGTTCGTGGAGGAACGACCTACGAGCAGTACTTC
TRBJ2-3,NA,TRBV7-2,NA,CASSLDNRASSTDTQYF,TGTGCCAGCAGCTTAGACAACAGGGCCTCTAGCACAGATACGCAGTATTTT
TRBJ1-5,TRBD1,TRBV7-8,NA,CASSSQGAQPQHF,TGTGCCAGCAGCTCACAGGGGGCCCAGCCCCAGCATTTT
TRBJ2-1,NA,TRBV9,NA,CASSVSLAPYNEQFF,TGTGCCAGCAGCGTAAGTCTAGCACCATACAATGAGCAGTTCTTC
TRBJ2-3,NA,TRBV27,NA,CASSLTDTQYF,TGTGCCAGCAGTCTCACAGATACGCAGTATTTT
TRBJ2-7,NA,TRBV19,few,CASSTTLQGRVYEQYF,TGTGCCAGTAGTACTACACTTCAGGGGCGCGTCTACGAGCAGTACTTC
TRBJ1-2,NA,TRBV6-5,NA,CASSYRGIYLHGYTF,TGTGCCAGCAGTTACAGGGGAATTTACCTTCACGGCTACACCTTC
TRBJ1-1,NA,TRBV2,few,CASTESPGMNTEAFF,TGTGCCAGCACCGAGAGTCCGGGAATGAACACTGAAGCTTTCTTT
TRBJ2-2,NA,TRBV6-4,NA,CASSVSGHTGELFF,TGTGCCAGCAGTGTTAGCGGCCACACCGGGGAGCTGTTTTTT
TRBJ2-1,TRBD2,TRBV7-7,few,CASSPSGWAGGDYEQFF,TGTGCTAGCAGCCCTAGCGGTTGGGCGGGAGGGGATTATGAGCAGTTCTTC
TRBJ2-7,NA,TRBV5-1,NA,CASSRPSRSPYEQYF,TGCGCCAGCAGCCGACCTAGCAGGTCCCCCTACGAGCAGTACTTC
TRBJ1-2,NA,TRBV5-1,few,CASSSDPSGGGYTF,TGCGCCAGCAGTTCAGATCCCTCTGGAGGCGGCTACACCTTC
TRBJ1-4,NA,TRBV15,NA,CATSRDGQGREKLFF,TGTGCCACCAGCAGAGATGGGCAGGGCCGGGAAAAACTGTTTTTT
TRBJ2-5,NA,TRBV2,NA,CASSEDSQETQYF,TGTGCCAGCAGTGAAGACAGCCAAGAGACCCAGTACTTC
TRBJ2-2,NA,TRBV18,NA,CASSPFGESGELFF,TGTGCCAGCTCACCTTTCGGAGAAAGCGGGGAGCTGTTTTTT
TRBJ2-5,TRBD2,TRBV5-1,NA,CASSGGLAGGVFTKETQYF,TGCGCCAGCAGCGGGGGACTAGCGGGAGGGGTGTTTACTAAGGAGACCCAGTACTTC
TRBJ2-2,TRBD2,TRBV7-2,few,CASSLFLAGGPWTGELFF,TGTGCCAGCAGCTTATTCCTAGCGGGAGGGCCATGGACCGGGGAGCTGTTTTTT
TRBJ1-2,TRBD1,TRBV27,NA,CASSPHNRQGYGYTF,TGTGCCAGCAGTCCACACAACCGACAGGGCTATGGCTACACCTTC
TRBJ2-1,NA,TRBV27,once,CASSRELSYNEQFF,TGTGCCAGCAGTCGGGAGTTGTCCTACAATGAGCAGTTCTTC
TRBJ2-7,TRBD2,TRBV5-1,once,CASRLTFAGGPEEQYF,TGCGCCAGCAGATTGACTTTCGCGGGAGGGCCGGAAGAGCAGTACTTC
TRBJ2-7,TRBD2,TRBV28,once,CASRDEGLETHEQYF,TGTGCCAGCAGGGACGAGGGACTAGAGACGCACGAGCAGTACTTC
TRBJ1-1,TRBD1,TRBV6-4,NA,CASSEETGGGVDTEAFF,TGTGCCAGCAGTGAAGAGACAGGGGGCGGTGTAGACACTGAAGCTTTCTTT
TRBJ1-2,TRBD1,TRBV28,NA,CASSSQTGGWFGYTF,TGTGCCAGCAGTTCGCAGACAGGGGGGTGGTTTGGCTACACCTTC
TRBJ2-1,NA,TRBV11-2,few,CASSLALNEQFF,TGTGCCAGCAGCTTAGCCCTCAATGAGCAGTTCTTC
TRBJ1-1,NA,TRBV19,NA,CASSIFGNTEAFF,TGTGCCAGTAGTATTTTCGGGAACACTGAAGCTTTCTTT
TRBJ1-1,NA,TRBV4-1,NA,CASSQVQGDTEAFF,TGCGCCAGCAGCCAAGTACAGGGTGATACTGAAGCTTTCTTT
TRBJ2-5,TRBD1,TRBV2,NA,CASRRDRGLETQYF,TGTGCCAGCAGACGGGACAGGGGGCTTGAGACCCAGTACTTC
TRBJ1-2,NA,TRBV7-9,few,CASSLFTPGLGGYTF,TGTGCCAGCAGTCTATTTACTCCAGGGCTCGGGGGCTACACCTTC
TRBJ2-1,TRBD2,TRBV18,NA,CASSRNPSGGYNEQFF,TGTGCCAGCTCACGCAACCCTAGCGGGGGGTACAATGAGCAGTTCTTC
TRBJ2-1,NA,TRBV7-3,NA,CASSSPGRSPHEQFF,TGTGCCAGCAGCTCCCCGGGGAGGAGCCCCCATGAGCAGTTCTTC
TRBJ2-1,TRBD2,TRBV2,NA,CAITSGRGYNEQFF,TGTGCCATTACTAGCGGAAGAGGTTACAATGAGCAGTTCTTC
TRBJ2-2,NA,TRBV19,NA,CASKKPNTGELFF,TGTGCCAGTAAGAAGCCGAACACCGGGGAGCTGTTTTTT
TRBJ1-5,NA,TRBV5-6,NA,CASSFGLSQPQHF,TGTGCCAGCAGCTTCGGGTTGAGTCAGCCCCAGCATTTT
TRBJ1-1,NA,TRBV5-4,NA,CASPVCSPVRGEAFF,TGTGCCAGCCCGGTCTGTTCCCCGGTCCGAGGCGAAGCTTTCTTT
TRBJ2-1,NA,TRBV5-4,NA,CASSLATGNNEQFF,TGTGCCAGCAGCTTGGCCACAGGAAACAATGAGCAGTTCTTC
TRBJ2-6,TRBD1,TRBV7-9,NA,CASSLTGDRSGANVLTF,TGTGCCAGCAGCTTGACAGGGGACCGCTCTGGGGCCAACGTCCTGACTTTC
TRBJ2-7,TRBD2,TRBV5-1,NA,CASSLDLAGVITYEQYF,TGCGCCAGCAGCTTGGACCTAGCGGGAGTAATTACCTACGAGCAGTACTTC
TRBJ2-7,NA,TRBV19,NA,CASSIGEDYTTYEQYF,TGTGCCAGTAGTATAGGGGAGGATTATACAACCTACGAGCAGTACTTC